This paragraph covers one T cell receptor beta chain sequence. It has no known antigen specificity. Base qualities are missing; no much larger clone stands one base away. This specimen comes from a study of identical twins (dated by TCRdb to 2016 to 2017). With regard to the full study: To test whether fetal clonotypes persist, this study deep-sequenced TCR alpha and beta repertoires from monozygotic twins, from unrelated adults of various ages, and from cord blood. Replicate twin experiments were performed at different times using different library preparation protocols to rule out contamination.

The library was produced with 5' RACE. TCRdb names Illumina HiSeq 2000 as the instrument used. A universal primer binding site was added through template switching, and the final cDNA carried a unique molecular identifier so that TCR cDNA molecules could be counted accurately. Specific primers in the conserved constant-segment region were used to synthesize first-strand cDNA for the TCR alpha and beta chains. To control for contamination, each cDNA library was double barcoded with a SMART-Mk sample barcode plus Illumina barcodes. Two successive PCR steps introduced TruSeq adapter sequences along with Illumina sample barcodes. Sequencing of the TCR alpha and beta cDNA libraries was done on the Illumina HiSeq platform using custom primers. Under the source paper's analysis protocol: MiGEC processed the raw reads to extract unique molecular identifiers, while MiXCR was used to determine the CDR3 positions. Recombination models were inferred per individual with the repgenHMM and IGoR tools using an EM algorithm. The analysis of shared clonotypes was done with the tcR package in R, with sharing normalized by the product of cloneset sizes. To study raw recombination free of thymic and clonal selection effects, out-of-frame nonproductive sequences were analyzed. In TCRdb, the public reads were trimmed at Q25 with fastp and aligned with MiXCR, with productive beta chains retained. Entries are consolidated by CDR3 protein sequence, retaining the most common genes and DNA. The V and J calls follow TCRdb's processing rather than the paper's. The sample profile shows about 810,000 distinct CDR3 sequences; around 12% of them were found once. The ten largest make up around 1.6% of the sample.

Overall results and qualifications from the work: Compared with coincidental sharing between unrelated individuals, out-of-frame TCR alpha sequences shared between twins showed an excess of sequences with low generation probability. Zero-insertion analyses could be partly confounded by invariant T cells such as MAIT and iNKT, although diverse VJ usage argued against such confounding for most clonotypes. Conclusions relied on cross-sectional statistical analysis, since the same donors could not be followed over many years. Fewer insertions were carried by abundant cord blood beta clonotypes, a similar but weaker trend appeared in young adult naive repertoires, and no such trend appeared in memory repertoires. In monozygotic twins, recombination models systematically underestimated out-of-frame TCR alpha sharing, but the models matched the sharing seen between unrelated individuals. Excess twin sharing in beta out-of-frame sequences was weaker because fewer shared sequences lowered the signal-to-noise ratio.

Every donor in the study was a healthy Caucasian. The twin cohort consisted of three pairs of female monozygotic twins, all aged roughly 18 to 29 years. Peripheral blood mononuclear cells were the source from which RNA for the TCR libraries was isolated. The cysteine opens and the phenylalanine closes a CDR3 of 16 amino acids. Only CDR3 DNA remains: 48 bases, in frame from the first base. For this chain, trimming is 5 bases at the V end and 3 bases at the J end, and the number of junction bases without a gene match is 8. The germline V gene supplies CDR1 KGHSH and CDR2 LQKENI. Another study also made use of these data, one on yellow fever vaccine responses in identical twins. The second paper states: According to the authors, in identical twins the way T cells responded to vaccination appeared partly convergent and partly personalized. In the study, vaccine-responding T cell clones were precisely tracked in identical twins.

Sequenced input: PBMCs. The receptor's source is a woman under 30 in good health. The V gene is TRBV18 and the J gene is TRBJ1-3; TRBD1 matches 9 bases in the middle. The CDR3: CASSKTGQGLGNTIYF. The sequenced DNA is TGTGCCAGCTCAAAAACTGGACAGGGGCTTGGAAACACCATATATTTT.